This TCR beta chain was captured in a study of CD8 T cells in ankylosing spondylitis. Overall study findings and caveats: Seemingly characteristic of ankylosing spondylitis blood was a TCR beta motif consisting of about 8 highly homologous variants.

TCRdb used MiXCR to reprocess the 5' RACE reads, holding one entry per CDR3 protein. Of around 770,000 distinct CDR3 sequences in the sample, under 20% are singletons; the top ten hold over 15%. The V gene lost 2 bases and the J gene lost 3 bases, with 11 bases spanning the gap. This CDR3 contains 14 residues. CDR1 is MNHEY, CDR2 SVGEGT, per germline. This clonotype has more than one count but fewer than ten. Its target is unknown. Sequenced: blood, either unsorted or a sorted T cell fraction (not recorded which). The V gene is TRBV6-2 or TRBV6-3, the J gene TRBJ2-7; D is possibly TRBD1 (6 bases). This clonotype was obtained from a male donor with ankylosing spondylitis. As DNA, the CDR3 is TGTGCCAGCAGTTACACTCGGGACATCTACGAGCAGTACTTC. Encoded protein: CASSYTRDIYEQYF.